These 28 T cell receptor beta chains came from one sample sequenced in a study of shared T cell receptors in the human thymus. TCRdb's table, derived via immunoSEQ multiplex PCR, lists solely in-frame clones and lacks some. The data contain fewer than 700,000 clones, roughly 88% of them seen just once; the ten biggest clones take up about 0.01%. These data also featured in a second study, about human thymus T cells.

The specimen was thymocytes. These receptors were obtained from a boy under two years old with a congenital heart defect.

The gene calls are TRBV10-1 and TRBJ1-1; tentatively, D is TRBD1 (6 bases). Germline V gene lookup returns CDR1 WNHNN and CDR2 SYGVQD (reference sequence). V lost 6 bases and J lost 0, with 11 bases in between. The CDR3 runs 14 residues. This CDR3 is CASSEGGLNTEAFF. The CDR3 DNA follows: TGCGCCAGCAGCGAGGGGGGCCTGAACACTGAAGCTTTCTTT.

V and J are TRBV7-2 and TRBJ2-3; D is uncertain. CDR1 is SGHTA, CDR2 FQGNSA, per germline. Trimming removed 2 bases from V and 3 bases from J, with 9 bases in between. The CDR3 length is 14 residues. CDR3 protein: CASSLISLTDTQYF. The CDR3 region has the DNA TGTGCCAGCAGCTTAATAAGCCTAACAGATACGCAGTATTTT. Drawing the rest from reference TRBV7-2 and TRBJ2-3, the complete variable domain is GAGVSQSPSNKVTEKGKDVELRCDPISGHTALYWYRQSLGQGLEFLIYFQGNSAPDKSGLPSDRFSAERTGGSVSTLTIQRTQQEDSAVYLCASSLISLTDTQYFGPGTRLTVL.

The chain joins TRBV5-3 to TRBJ2-1; weak D call: TRBD2 (6 bases). TRBV5-3 is designated an ORF whose function remains uncertain. This CDR3 comprises 15 residues. Trimming took 6 bases from V and 5 from J, leaving 18 bases between them. Written as DNA, the CDR3 is TGTGCCAGAAAGCCGGGGGACTCCCGACACAATGAGCAGTTCTTC. Translated, it gives CARKPGDSRHNEQFF.

This chain uses TRBV28 with TRBJ2-7; D possibly corresponds to TRBD1 (5 bases). Per germline, CDR1 MDHEN and CDR2 SYDVKM. V was cut by 5 bases and J by 2 bases, with 19 bases left in between. The CDR3 totals 16 residues. This CDR3 reads CASSPQWARGAYEQYF. CDR3 nucleotides: TGTGCCAGCAGTCCTCAGTGGGCTAGGGGCGCCTACGAGCAGTACTTC.

The genes are TRBV11-3 and TRBJ1-2; 9 bases agree with TRBD1. Per germline, CDR1 SGHNT and CDR2 YENEEA. After removal of 5 bases from V and 8 bases from J, the junction contained 15 bases not matched to a gene. CDR3 size: 16 residues. The CDR3 bases are TGTGCCAGCAGCGCTCCGGAGACAGGGGGACGGAGAGGCTACACCTTC. This encodes CASSAPETGGRRGYTF.

V usage is TRBV27 and J usage is TRBJ2-6, with 7 bases fitting TRBD2. Losses at the gene ends were 7 bases for V and 2 bases for J; bases not matched to a gene: 5. The CDR3 runs to 15 residues. Germline CDR1 and CDR2: MNHEY and SMNVEV (reference sequence). The CDR3 loop reads CASKGGPPGANVLTF. CDR3 nucleotides: TGTGCCAGCAAGGGAGGGCCTCCTGGGGCCAACGTCCTGACTTTC. Variable domain in full (rest from reference TRBV27 and TRBJ2-6): EAQVTQNPRYLITVTGKKLTVTCSQNMNHEYMSWYRQDPGLGLRQIYYSMNVEVTDKGDVPEGYKVSRKEKRNFPLILESPSPNQTSLYFCASKGGPPGANVLTFGAGSRLTVL.

The chain recombines TRBV5-4 with TRBJ2-1; 9 bases are shared with TRBD2. The CDR3 has 15 amino acids. Trimming removed 1 base from V and 7 bases from J; junction bases left unmatched: 6. The germline V gene encodes CDR1 SGHNT and CDR2 YYREEE (reference sequence). The DNA for the CDR3 is TGTGCCAGCAGCTTGCGTTGGACTAGCGAAAATGAGCAGTTCTTC. It codes for CASSLRWTSENEQFF. The complete variable domain, with remaining parts taken from reference TRBV5-4 and TRBJ2-1, reads ETGVTQSPTHLIKTRGQQVTLRCSSQSGHNTVSWYQQALGQGPQFIFQYYREEENGRGNFPPRFSGLQFPNYSSELNVNALELDDSALYLCASSLRWTSENEQFFGPGTRLTVL.

This sequence joins TRBV7-6 and TRBJ2-5, with D tentatively TRBD2 (6 bases). Germline CDR1 is SGHVS and CDR2 is FNYEAQ. The CDR3 is 15 amino acids. V lost 1 base and J 5 bases, leaving 14 bases between the germline ends. As DNA, the CDR3 is TGTGCCAGCAGCTTAGAGGAGGGCCGGGAGGAGACCCAGTACTTC. Encoded protein: CASSLEEGREETQYF.

The rearrangement links TRBV11-3 to TRBJ2-7; TRBD2 aligns across 7 bases. Per germline, CDR1 SGHNT and CDR2 YENEEA. This CDR3 spans 15 amino acids. V lost 0 bases, J lost 4 bases, and 6 bases stayed unmatched. In DNA, the CDR3 is TGTGCCAGCAGCTTAGAGGGAGGGCCTCGGTACGAGCAGTACTTC. Translating it yields CASSLEGGPRYEQYF.

The J gene is TRBJ2-3, the V gene TRBV30, with TRBD2 matching over 9 bases. V was pared by 1 base and J by 1 base, with 12 bases of the junction left unmatched. Germline CDR1 and CDR2: GTSNPN and SVGIG (reference sequence). CDR3 length: 18 residues. DNA of the CDR3: TGTGCCTGGAGTGGGTCTGGCGGGAGGGCCGATGGCACAGATACGCAGTATTTT. Protein product: CAWSGSGGRADGTDTQYF.

This clone appeared a single time. This sequence joins TRBV9 and TRBJ1-1; 7 positions agree with TRBD1. Germline V gene lookup returns CDR1 SGDLS and CDR2 YYNGEE. The J segment lost 2 bases and the V segment lost 1 base, leaving 5 bases of the junction unmatched. The CDR3 totals 15 residues. CDR3 coding DNA: TGTGCCAGCAGCGTAACCGACAGGGTAAACACTGAAGCTTTCTTT. It translates to CASSVTDRVNTEAFF.

The rearrangement links TRBV28 to TRBJ1-5; 7 bases line up with TRBD1. CDR1 and CDR2 from the germline V gene are MDHEN and SYDVKM. J was trimmed by 7 bases and V by 6 bases; bases with no gene match: 6. This CDR3 comprises 13 residues. The CDR3: CASSHRDRQPQHF. For the CDR3, the DNA is TGTGCCAGCAGCCACCGGGACAGACAGCCCCAGCATTTT.

This clone has only a few counts. The chain employs TRBV5-6 and TRBJ2-7; maybe TRBD1 (6 bases). CDR1 is SGHDT and CDR2 is YYEEEE in the germline V gene. Trimming removed 2 bases at V and 3 bases at J, with 9 bases between. The CDR3 is 13 amino acids. CDR3 sequence (DNA): TGTGCCAGCAGCTTAAGGGGGTGCTACGAGCAGTACTTC. Residues: CASSLRGCYEQYF.

V and J are TRBV9 and TRBJ1-1, with D uncertain. Deletions cut 2 bases from V and 4 bases from J, with 12 bases between. Germline V gene sequence: CDR1 SGDLS, CDR2 YYNGEE. The CDR3 sequence is 14 residues long. This chain's CDR3 is CASSVEGASTEAFF. The CDR3 region has the DNA TGTGCCAGCAGCGTCGAGGGAGCGAGCACTGAAGCTTTCTTT.

This rearrangement joins TRBV5-4 to TRBJ2-5; D perhaps matches TRBD2 (5 bases). Deletions cut 4 bases from V and 1 base from J, with 11 bases between. This CDR3 is 14 amino acids long. CDR1 is SGHNT, CDR2 YYREEE, per germline (reference sequence). CDR3 bases: TGTGCCAGCAGCATTAGCGCCTCCCAAGAGACCCAGTACTTC. Amino acid sequence: CASSISASQETQYF.

The chain combines TRBV12-5 with TRBJ1-2; 8 bases align to TRBD1. Germline CDR1 and CDR2: LGHNT and FRNRAP. Germline trimming cut 3 bases from V and 1 base from J; bases unmatched to any gene: 16. This CDR3 is built from 19 residues. The CDR3 protein is CASGFPVGTGRPLNYGYTF. The CDR3 region has the DNA TGTGCTAGTGGTTTCCCGGTCGGGACAGGCCGACCTCTTAACTATGGCTACACCTTC.

The chain has TRBV14 and TRBJ2-7, with 8 bases aligning to TRBD2. The CDR3 spans 16 residues. J lost 1 base, V lost 2 bases, and 7 bases had no gene match. The germline CDR1 and CDR2 sequences are SGHDN and FVKESK. This CDR3 is CASSQSDTSGSYEQYF. The CDR3 DNA sequence: TGTGCCAGCAGCCAATCAGATACTAGCGGTTCCTACGAGCAGTACTTC.

The chain combines TRBV12-5 with TRBJ2-7; TRBD1 aligns across 7 bases. In germline, CDR1 is LGHNT, CDR2 FRNRAP. The V gene end was trimmed by 5 bases and the J gene end by 1 base; junction bases not matched to a gene: 8. This CDR3 is built from 15 residues. The CDR3 loop reads CASGRPDRVSYEQYF. DNA for the CDR3: TGTGCTAGTGGTCGTCCCGACAGGGTTTCCTACGAGCAGTACTTC.

This clone was observed a single time. This sequence joins TRBV9 and TRBJ2-3; 11 bases match TRBD2. Looked up from germline, CDR1 is SGDLS and CDR2 is YYNGEE. The CDR3 totals 16 residues. V shed 4 bases, J shed 3 bases, and the junction held 7 bases outside the gene matches. This CDR3 reads CASSRGRLAGTDTQYF. The CDR3 nucleotides are TGTGCCAGCAGCAGAGGCCGACTAGCGGGAACAGATACGCAGTATTTT.

The chain uses TRBV30 and TRBJ2-1; TRBD2 agrees at 9 bases. The V and J ends lost 0 bases and 3 bases, in that order; junction bases with no gene match: 15. Looked up from germline, CDR1 is GTSNPN and CDR2 is SVGIG (reference sequence). This CDR3 is built from 19 residues. CDR3 sequence (DNA): TGTGCCTGGAGTGTACAGGTCGAGTGGCGGGAGGGATTCTACAATGAGCAGTTCTTC. This encodes CAWSVQVEWREGFYNEQFF.

The chain is built from TRBV6-1 and TRBJ2-6; TRBD1 agrees at 8 bases. Looked up from germline, CDR1 is MNHNS and CDR2 is SASEGT. The CDR3 totals 20 residues. Unmatched junction bases numbered 14, after V lost 4 bases and J lost 0 bases. CDR3 protein: CASSGRQHQGADSGANVLTF. DNA for the CDR3: TGTGCCAGCAGTGGACGTCAGCACCAGGGGGCTGACTCTGGGGCCAACGTCCTGACTTTC.

This clone came up once. J is TRBJ1-1 and V is TRBV29-1, with TRBD1 identical over 8 bases. The CDR3 spans 11 residues. The junction had 7 bases not matched to a gene; V was cut back by 6 bases and J by 10 bases. Germline V gene sequence: CDR1 SQVTM, CDR2 ANQGSEA. CDR3 sequence: CSVRQGRLAFF. In DNA form, the CDR3 reads TGCAGCGTACGACAGGGGAGGTTAGCTTTCTTT.

This clone appeared a single time. J is TRBJ2-5 and V is TRBV6-9; no clear D. The CDR3 consists of 14 residues. CDR1 and CDR2 from the germline V gene are MNHGY and SVAAGI. V lost 8 bases, J lost 1 base, and 14 bases lay in between. The CDR3 bases are TGTGCCAGCCCCCGGCTAGGCCCCCAAGAGACCCAGTACTTC. Protein product: CASPRLGPQETQYF.

The chain joins TRBV6-6 to TRBJ2-1, with a tentative D call TRBD2 (5 bases). V was shortened by 8 bases and J by 5 bases, with 22 bases between the two germline ends. The CDR3 sequence is 16 residues long. Germline assignment: CDR1 MNHNY and CDR2 SVGAGI (reference sequence). The CDR3 loop reads CASLGSGIHADNEQFF. In DNA form, the CDR3 reads TGTGCCAGCCTTGGATCCGGGATACACGCCGACAATGAGCAGTTCTTC.

The chain combines TRBV20-1 with TRBJ1-1; D unresolved. CDR3 length: 11 residues. The germline gives CDR1 DFQATT, CDR2 SNEGSKA (reference sequence). The germline V and J ends were trimmed by 5 bases and 1 base, with 5 bases remaining between them. CDR3 in amino acids: CSASRNTEAFF. The CDR3 nucleotides are TGCAGTGCTTCCCGGAACACTGAAGCTTTCTTT.

The V call is TRBV14, the J call TRBJ2-3; the match to TRBD2 covers 11 bases. Unmatched junction bases numbered 20, after V lost 1 base and J lost 5 bases. Germline V gives CDR1 SGHDN, CDR2 FVKESK. The CDR3 sequence is 21 residues long. CDR3 protein: CASSQAGGRLAGTSQQDTQYF. In nucleotides, the CDR3 is TGTGCCAGCAGCCAAGCAGGGGGTAGACTAGCGGGGACCTCACAACAAGATACGCAGTATTTT.

The DNA of the CDR3 is TGCGCCAGCAGCCGTGCCCCGGCGGGGGTAAACGGGGAGCAGTACTTC. It is translated as CASSRAPAGVNGEQYF. The rearrangement joins TRBV4-1 to TRBJ2-7; 7 nucleotides agree with TRBD2. CDR3 length: 16 residues. V gave up 4 bases and J gave up 7 bases; unmatched junction bases: 16. Per the germline V gene, CDR1 is MGHRA and CDR2 is YSYEKL.

The V gene is TRBV10-1, the J gene TRBJ2-1; tentative D call: TRBD1 (5 bases). Germline CDR1 and CDR2: WNHNN and SYGVQD (reference sequence). This CDR3 comprises 15 residues. Trimming removed 4 bases at V and 2 bases at J, with 12 bases between. CDR3 region: CASSVMQGPYNEQFF. CDR3 coding DNA: TGCGCCAGCAGTGTTATGCAGGGTCCCTACAATGAGCAGTTCTTC.